This note documents a single TCR beta chain sequence. Antigen specificity is unknown. The germline gene is not matched at one end of the junction; a read error may be the cause. The data are from a study of cytomegalovirus exposure and HLA in healthy donors. At the level of the study: Early release data held approximately 81 million unique TCRs from HLA-typed donors. Study-wide results and limits: The authors assumed roughly uniform sequencing depth across donors for presence/absence analyses. Confirmation was obtained in vitro that three CMV-associated chains are specific for CMV antigens. Many donors shared some public TCRs, even though most TCR sequences were rare.

The CDR3 spans 17 residues. Germline loops: CDR1 SSHAT, CDR2 FNYEAQ (reference sequence). In the PCR, 60 Vbeta and 13 Jbeta primers were used. The protocol was immunoSEQ multiplex PCR, while the TCRdb copy is restricted to in-frame clones and leaves out a portion. The table lists over 40,000 clones, with around 2% in the top ten. The clonotype was recovered from a woman aged 40-49 years in good health and CMV-seronegative. V is TRBV7-7 and J is TRBJ2-5; D possibly corresponds to TRBD2 (6 bases). The sample taken for sequencing was PBMCs. The CDR3 nucleotides read TGTGCTAGCAGCCCCCCCCCGGGAGTATCTGAATGGGAGACCCAGTACTTC. Translating gives CASSPPPGVSEWETQYF.